The 27 T cell receptor beta chains below all came from one sample that was sequenced in a study of blood T cell repertoires in COVID-19 (dated by TCRdb to 2020 to 2022). Receptors were amplified or captured by the immunoSEQ multiplex PCR assay. TCRdb carries this immuneACCESS record with in-frame sequences only. Its versions omit some clonotypes, under half of them owing to an unresolved V gene in the studies checked, with the rest unexplained. This sample gives about 400,000 clones in total; 75% to 90% of them show up just once. About 7.1% of the sample is in the top ten clones. The specimen sequenced was peripheral blood. These TCRs come from a woman aged 55-70 years with COVID-19, enrolled during active disease.

The genes are TRBV5-5 and TRBJ1-6; D is possibly TRBD1 (5 bases). Trimming took off 4 bases at V and 3 bases at J, with 14 bases between the two ends. CDR1 is SGHKS and CDR2 is YYEKEE in the germline V gene (reference sequence). CDR3 length: 16 amino acids. CDR3 region: CASSVTGEVYNSPLHF. CDR3 in DNA: TGTGCCAGCAGCGTTACAGGAGAAGTCTATAATTCACCCCTCCACTTT.

The chain couples TRBV7-6 to TRBJ1-3; 9 positions match TRBD1. Losses at the gene ends were 5 bases for V and 6 bases for J; bases not matched to a gene: 11. The germline gives CDR1 SGHVS, CDR2 FNYEAQ. This CDR3 has 16 residues. The DNA for the CDR3 is TGTGCCAGCAGCCGATCAATGGAACAGGGGGCAAACACCATATATTTT. Translated, it gives CASSRSMEQGANTIYF.

V gene TRBV2 combines with J gene TRBJ1-1; no clear D gene. The CDR3 has 14 residues. The V end was cut by 5 bases, the J end by 2 bases, with 12 bases between. CDR1 and CDR2 (germline): SNHLY, FYNNEI. The CDR3 protein is CASSNTFLNTEAFF. The DNA of the CDR3 is TGTGCCAGCAGTAATACTTTCCTTAACACTGAAGCTTTCTTT.

This clone has only a few counts. The gene calls are TRBV7-9 and TRBJ1-6, with TRBD1 identical over 8 bases. V was pared by 5 bases and J by 5 bases, with 5 bases of the junction left unmatched. Germline CDR1 SEHNR, CDR2 FQNEAQ (reference sequence). The CDR3 length is 15 residues. CDR3 amino acids: CASSIAGGNNSPLHF. In DNA form, the CDR3 reads TGTGCCAGCAGCATCGCAGGGGGCAATAATTCACCCCTCCACTTT.

The rearrangement uses TRBV6-5 and TRBJ2-2; 8 nucleotides agree with TRBD1. The germline CDR1 and CDR2 sequences are MNHEY and SVGAGI. This CDR3 has 16 amino acids. The ends lost 2 bases at V and 5 bases at J; junction bases unmatched: 7. Written as DNA, the CDR3 is TGTGCCAGCAGTTACAGGGCAGGGGGCGCGACCGGGGAGCTGTTTTTT. It translates to CASSYRAGGATGELFF.

The chain is built from TRBV10-3 and TRBJ1-4; D is possibly TRBD1 (6 bases). Trimming pared 11 bases from V and 6 bases from J, leaving 13 bases between. The CDR3 has 12 residues. Germline V gene lookup returns CDR1 ENHRY and CDR2 SYGVKD. The CDR3: CAAQGVDEKLFF. The CDR3 region has the DNA TGTGCCGCACAGGGAGTTGATGAAAAACTGTTTTTT.

V gene TRBV5-1 combines with J gene TRBJ2-6; D perhaps matches TRBD1 (5 bases). This CDR3 has 17 amino acids. Germline CDR1 SGHRS, CDR2 YFSETQ. The V end was cut by 0 bases, the J end by 1 base, with 11 bases between. Written as DNA, the CDR3 is TGCGCCAGCAGCTTGGCGGATACAGGTTCTGGGGCCAACGTCCTGACTTTC. It codes for CASSLADTGSGANVLTF. The full variable domain, rest sourced from reference TRBV5-1 and TRBJ2-6, is KAGVTQTPRYLIKTRGQQVTLSCSPISGHRSVSWYQQTPGQGLQFLFEYFSETQRNKGNFPGRFSGRQFSNSRSEMNVSTLELGDSALYLCASSLADTGSGANVLTFGAGSRLTVL.

The chain links TRBV7-9 to TRBJ2-3; D perhaps matches TRBD1 (6 bases). Germline V gene data show CDR1 as SEHNR and CDR2 as FQNEAQ (reference sequence). The CDR3 is made up of 16 amino acids. Trimming shortened V by 2 bases and J by 3 bases, and 15 bases separated the two germline ends. This CDR3 reads CASSLLSRQVTDTQYF. The CDR3 DNA reads as TGTGCCAGCAGCTTATTATCAAGACAGGTGACAGATACGCAGTATTTT.

This chain uses TRBV10-3 with TRBJ1-1, with a possible D match to TRBD1 (6 bases). There are 14 residues in the CDR3. Germline V gene data show CDR1 as ENHRY and CDR2 as SYGVKD. V shed 6 bases and J shed 4 bases, with 15 bases lying between them. CDR3 coding DNA: TGTGCCATCAGGAACACAGGGCTGGGCACTGAAGCTTTCTTT. This gives the protein CAIRNTGLGTEAFF.

The genes are TRBV7-7 and TRBJ2-1; perhaps TRBD2 as D (5 bases). Germline assignment: CDR1 SSHAT and CDR2 FNYEAQ (reference sequence). The ends were cut back, 5 bases at V and 10 bases at J, with 21 bases in the middle. The length of the CDR3 is 15 residues. The CDR3 loop reads CASSVGSGVIAEQFF. CDR3 DNA sequence: TGTGCCAGCAGCGTAGGATCCGGGGTTATTGCGGAGCAGTTCTTC.

V usage is TRBV7-3 and J usage is TRBJ2-3, with a weak D call TRBD2 (6 bases). V was trimmed by 3 bases and J by 2 bases, leaving 6 bases between them. This CDR3 region has 13 residues. Germline V gene lookup returns CDR1 SGHTA and CDR2 FQGTGA. CDR3 sequence: CASSLDYTDTQYF. Written as DNA, the CDR3 is TGTGCCAGCAGCTTGGACTACACAGATACGCAGTATTTT.

The chain carries TRBV5-1 and TRBJ2-5, with D unresolved. This CDR3 is built from 13 residues. CDR1 SGHRS and CDR2 YFSETQ come from the germline V gene. V lost 7 bases and J lost 5, with 15 bases in between. The CDR3 loop reads CASELTPAETQYF. In DNA, the CDR3 is TGCGCCAGCGAACTCACGCCAGCGGAGACCCAGTACTTC.

The rearrangement uses TRBV18 and TRBJ2-1; TRBD1 aligns across 8 bases. The CDR3 loop spans 17 amino acids. Germline V gives CDR1 KGHSH, CDR2 LQKENI. With V trimmed by 4 bases and J by 5 bases, 13 bases remained unmatched. CDR3 protein: CASSRSRDRSLNNEQFF. The CDR3 nucleotides are TGTGCCAGCTCACGCTCCCGGGACAGGTCCCTCAACAATGAGCAGTTCTTC.

The rearrangement links TRBV9 to TRBJ2-3, with D perhaps TRBD2 (7 bases). Germline CDR1 is SGDLS and CDR2 is YYNGEE. With 2 bases removed from V and 6 bases from J, the gap between germline ends came to 19 bases. The CDR3 runs 16 residues. The CDR3 protein is CASSVSGGQEWDTQYF. Here the CDR3 DNA reads TGTGCCAGCAGCGTTTCCGGGGGGCAGGAATGGGATACGCAGTATTTT.

V gene TRBV2 combines with J gene TRBJ1-2, with D maybe TRBD1 (6 bases). Germline CDR1 reads SNHLY; CDR2 reads FYNNEI. The V and J ends lost 1 base and 4 bases respectively, with 10 bases between them. The CDR3 is 14 residues long. DNA of the CDR3: TGTGCCAGCAGTGAAGAGCAGGGGCCCTATGGCTACACCTTC. Its translation: CASSEEQGPYGYTF.

This chain connects TRBV10-3 to TRBJ1-5; D may be TRBD1 (5 bases). Germline V gives CDR1 ENHRY, CDR2 SYGVKD. V lost 8 bases to trimming and J lost 0 bases, with 11 bases between them. The CDR3 has 14 residues. The CDR3 here is CAIGQDNSNQPQHF. CDR3 coding DNA: TGTGCCATCGGCCAGGACAATAGCAATCAGCCCCAGCATTTT.

The genes are TRBV28 and TRBJ1-1, with D tentatively TRBD1 (5 bases). Germline values: CDR1 MDHEN, CDR2 SYDVKM. CDR3 length: 14 amino acids. With 6 bases removed from V and 13 bases from J, the gap between germline ends came to 24 bases. The CDR3 region is CASSLLGRPLEDFF. In DNA form, the CDR3 reads TGTGCCAGCAGCCTCCTGGGGCGTCCCCTAGAGGATTTCTTT.

The rearrangement joins TRBV20-1 to TRBJ1-2, with a weak D call TRBD1 (6 bases). The CDR3 sequence is 15 residues long. The V gene lost 3 bases and the J gene lost 6 bases, with 20 bases spanning the gap. CDR1 DFQATT and CDR2 SNEGSKA come from the germline V gene (reference sequence). The CDR3: CSASGVFAGGHGYTF. As DNA, the CDR3 is TGCAGTGCTAGTGGGGTGTTTGCGGGGGGGCATGGCTACACCTTC.

The V call is TRBV9, the J call TRBJ1-2, with D possibly matching TRBD1 (6 bases). The CDR3 contains 15 residues. Trimming took 4 bases from V and 7 from J, leaving 20 bases between them. CDR1 is SGDLS and CDR2 is YYNGEE in the germline V gene. The CDR3 sequence is CASSPRQDSRGGYTF. In nucleotides, the CDR3 is TGTGCCAGCAGCCCTCGACAGGACAGCAGGGGTGGCTACACCTTC.

The V call is TRBV5-1, the J call TRBJ2-3, with TRBD2 identical over 8 bases. With V trimmed by 0 bases and J by 14 bases, 5 bases remained unmatched. CDR1 SGHRS and CDR2 YFSETQ come from the germline V gene. This CDR3 contains 12 residues. The CDR3 nucleotides are TGCGCCAGCAGCTTGGCGGGGGGGCATGTGTATTTT. This sequence encodes CASSLAGGHVYF.

This clone was seen a single time. This sequence joins TRBV2 and TRBJ2-4; 7 bases fit TRBD2. Unmatched junction bases numbered 7, after V lost 4 bases and J lost 4 bases. The CDR3 is 15 residues long. CDR1 is SNHLY and CDR2 is FYNNEI in the germline V gene. CDR3 residues: CASSGAGVLKNIQYF. CDR3 coding DNA: TGTGCCAGCAGTGGCGCGGGGGTGCTTAAAAACATTCAGTACTTC.

This clone was found a few times. The chain uses TRBV18 and TRBJ1-1; no definite D call. The V gene lost 7 bases and the J gene lost 0 bases, with 18 bases spanning the gap. This CDR3 has 16 amino acids. The germline V gene encodes CDR1 KGHSH and CDR2 LQKENI. The CDR3 coding sequence is TGTGCCAGCTTTTACGGTCGCCCCTCCCTGAACACTGAAGCTTTCTTT. It translates to CASFYGRPSLNTEAFF. The whole variable domain, remainder taken from reference TRBV18 and TRBJ1-1, is NAGVMQNPRHLVRRRGQEARLRCSPMKGHSHVYWYRQLPEEGLKFMVYLQKENIIDESGMPKERFSAEFPKEGPSILRIQQVVRGDSAAYFCASFYGRPSLNTEAFFGQGTRLTVV.

The V gene is TRBV23-1, the J gene TRBJ1-1; D remains ambiguous. TRBV23-1 qualifies as an ORF whose function is uncertain. Between the trimmed V and J ends, which lost 0 bases and 3 bases, there was a span of 17 bases. The CDR3 is made up of 17 amino acids. CDR3 in amino acids: CASSQSLEAQWDTEAFF. Written as DNA, the CDR3 is TGCGCCAGCAGTCAATCGTTGGAGGCCCAATGGGACACTGAAGCTTTCTTT.

The CDR3 DNA reads as TGCGCCAGCAGCTTGGCCAAGTATACAGGGAGCCTCTCCTACAATGAGCAGTTCTTC. It is translated as CASSLAKYTGSLSYNEQFF. V gene TRBV5-1 combines with J gene TRBJ2-1; tentatively, D is TRBD1 (6 bases). V dropped 0 bases and J dropped 0 bases, with 19 bases sitting between them. This CDR3 contains 19 residues. CDR1 is SGHRS and CDR2 is YFSETQ in the germline V gene.

This clone was observed a few times. V usage is TRBV19 and J usage is TRBJ2-1, with 7 positions matching TRBD1. The germline gives CDR1 LNHDA, CDR2 SQIVND (reference sequence). V lost 7 bases and J lost 9; bases outside the gene matches: 12. The CDR3 runs 14 residues. CDR3 nucleotides: TGTGCCAGTACTCGAGGGGGCAGGGGAAGTGAGCAGTTCTTC. Protein sequence: CASTRGGRGSEQFF.

The V gene is TRBV7-2, the J gene TRBJ1-2; D is perhaps TRBD1 (6 bases). The V and J ends lost 2 bases and 4 bases respectively, with 8 bases between them. Germline lookup yields CDR1 SGHTA and CDR2 FQGNSA. The CDR3 runs 13 residues. The CDR3, as DNA: TGTGCCAGCAGCTTACAGGGGAGCTATGGCTACACCTTC. Its protein product is CASSLQGSYGYTF.

The chain couples TRBV3-1 (or the pseudogene TRBV3-2) to TRBJ2-3; D is possibly TRBD1 (5 bases). V shed 0 bases and J shed 7 bases, with 14 bases lying between them. Germline V gene lookup returns CDR1 LGHDT and CDR2 YNNKEL (reference sequence). The CDR3 runs to 15 residues. CDR3 sequence: CASSQDIGVRNTQYF. The CDR3 DNA reads as TGTGCCAGCAGCCAAGATATAGGGGTCAGAAATACGCAGTATTTT.